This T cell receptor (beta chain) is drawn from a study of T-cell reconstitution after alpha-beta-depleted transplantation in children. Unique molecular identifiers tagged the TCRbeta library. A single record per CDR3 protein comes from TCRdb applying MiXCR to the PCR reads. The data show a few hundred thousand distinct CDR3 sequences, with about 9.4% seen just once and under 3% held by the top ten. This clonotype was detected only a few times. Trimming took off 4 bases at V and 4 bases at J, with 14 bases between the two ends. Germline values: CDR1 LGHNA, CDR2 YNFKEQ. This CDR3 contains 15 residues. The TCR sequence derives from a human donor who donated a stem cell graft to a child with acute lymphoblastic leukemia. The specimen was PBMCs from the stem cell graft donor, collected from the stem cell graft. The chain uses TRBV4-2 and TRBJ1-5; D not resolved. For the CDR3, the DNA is TGTGCCAGCAGCCCCACCTGGGAGGGAAATCAGCCCCAGCATTTT. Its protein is CASSPTWEGNQPQHF.